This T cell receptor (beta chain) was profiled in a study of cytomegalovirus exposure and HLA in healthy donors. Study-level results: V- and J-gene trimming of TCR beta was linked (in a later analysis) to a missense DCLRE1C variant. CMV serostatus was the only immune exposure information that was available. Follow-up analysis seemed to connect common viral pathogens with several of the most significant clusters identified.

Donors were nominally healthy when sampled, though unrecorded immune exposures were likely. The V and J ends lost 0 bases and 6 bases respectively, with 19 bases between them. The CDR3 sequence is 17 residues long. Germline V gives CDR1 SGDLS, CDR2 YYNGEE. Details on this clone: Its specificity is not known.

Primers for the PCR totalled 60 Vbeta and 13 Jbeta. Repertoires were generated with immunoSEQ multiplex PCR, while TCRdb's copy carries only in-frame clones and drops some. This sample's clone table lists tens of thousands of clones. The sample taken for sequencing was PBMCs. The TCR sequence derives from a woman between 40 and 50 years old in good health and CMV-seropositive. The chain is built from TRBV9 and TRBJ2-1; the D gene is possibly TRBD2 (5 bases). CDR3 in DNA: TGTGCCAGCAGCGTAGTTCTGGGAGTAGTCGGAGGCAATGAGCAGTTCTTC. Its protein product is CASSVVLGVVGGNEQFF.